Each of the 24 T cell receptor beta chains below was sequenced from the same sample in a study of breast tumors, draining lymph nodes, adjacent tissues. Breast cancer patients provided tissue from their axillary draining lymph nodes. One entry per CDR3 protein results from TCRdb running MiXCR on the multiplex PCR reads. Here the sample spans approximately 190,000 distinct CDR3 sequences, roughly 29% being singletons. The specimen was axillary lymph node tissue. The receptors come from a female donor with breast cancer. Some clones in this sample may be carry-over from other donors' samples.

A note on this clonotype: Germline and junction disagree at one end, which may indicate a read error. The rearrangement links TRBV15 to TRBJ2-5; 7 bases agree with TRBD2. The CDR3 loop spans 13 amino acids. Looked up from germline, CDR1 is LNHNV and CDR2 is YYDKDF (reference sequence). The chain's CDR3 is CATGREGRETQYF. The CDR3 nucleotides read TGTGCCACCGGCAGGGAGGGTCGGGAGACCCAGTACTTC.

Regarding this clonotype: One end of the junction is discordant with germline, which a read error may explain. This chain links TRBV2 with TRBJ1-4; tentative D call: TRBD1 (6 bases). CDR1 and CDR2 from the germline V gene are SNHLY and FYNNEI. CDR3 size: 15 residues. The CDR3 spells CASNERGGFNEKLFF. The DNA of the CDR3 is TGTGCCAGCAATGAACGTGGGGGCTTTAATGAAAAACTGTTTTTT. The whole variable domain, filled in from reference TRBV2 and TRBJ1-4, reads EPEVTQTPSHQVTQMGQEVILRCVPISNHLYFYWYRQILGQKVEFLVSFYNNEISEKSEIFDDQFSVERPDGSNFTLKIRSTKLEDSAMYFCASNERGGFNEKLFFGSGTQLSVL.

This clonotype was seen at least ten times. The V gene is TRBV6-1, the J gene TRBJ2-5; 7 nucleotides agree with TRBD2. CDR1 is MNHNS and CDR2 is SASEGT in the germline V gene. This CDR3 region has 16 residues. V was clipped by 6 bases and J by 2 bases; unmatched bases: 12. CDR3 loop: CASSHPTGSGQETQYF. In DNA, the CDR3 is TGTGCCAGCAGCCATCCAACAGGTAGCGGGCAAGAGACCCAGTACTTC.

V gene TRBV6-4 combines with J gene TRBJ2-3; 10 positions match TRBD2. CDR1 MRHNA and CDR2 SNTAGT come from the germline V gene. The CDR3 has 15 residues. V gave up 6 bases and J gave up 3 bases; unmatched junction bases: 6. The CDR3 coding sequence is TGTGCCAGCAGCCTCGGACTAGCGGCGACAGATACGCAGTATTTT. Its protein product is CASSLGLAATDTQYF.

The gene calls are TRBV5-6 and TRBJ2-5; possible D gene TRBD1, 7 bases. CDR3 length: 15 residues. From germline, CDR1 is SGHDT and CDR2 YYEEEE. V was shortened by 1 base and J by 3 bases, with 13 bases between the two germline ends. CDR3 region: CASSLKGAGKETQYF. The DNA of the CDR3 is TGTGCCAGCAGCTTGAAGGGGGCGGGGAAAGAGACCCAGTACTTC.

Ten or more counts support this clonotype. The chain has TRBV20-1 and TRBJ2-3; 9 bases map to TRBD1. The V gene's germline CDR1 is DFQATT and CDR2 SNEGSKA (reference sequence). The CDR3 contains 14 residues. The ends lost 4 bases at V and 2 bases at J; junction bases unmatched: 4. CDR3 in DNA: TGCAGTGCTACCGGACAGGGGACCACAGATACGCAGTATTTT. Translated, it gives CSATGQGTTDTQYF.

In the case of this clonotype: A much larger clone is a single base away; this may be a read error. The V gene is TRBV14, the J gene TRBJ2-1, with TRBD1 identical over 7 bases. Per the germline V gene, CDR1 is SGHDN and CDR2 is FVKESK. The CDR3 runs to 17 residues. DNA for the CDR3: TGTGCCAGCAGCCAAGACCAAACTAGGGACAGCTACACTGAGCAGTTCTTC. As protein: CASSQDQTRDSYTEQFF.

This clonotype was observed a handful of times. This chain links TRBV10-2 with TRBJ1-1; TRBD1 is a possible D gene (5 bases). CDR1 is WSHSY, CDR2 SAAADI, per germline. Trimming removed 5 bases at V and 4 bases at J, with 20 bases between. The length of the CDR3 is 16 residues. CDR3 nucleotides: TGCGCCAGCAGTCCAACCAAGGGGCGGGGAGGCACTGAAGCTTTCTTT. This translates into CASSPTKGRGGTEAFF.

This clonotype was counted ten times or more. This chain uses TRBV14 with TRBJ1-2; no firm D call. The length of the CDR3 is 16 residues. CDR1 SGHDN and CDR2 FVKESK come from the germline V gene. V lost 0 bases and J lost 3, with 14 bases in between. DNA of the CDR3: TGTGCCAGCAGCCAAGATCGTCGCGGCGGCTACTATGGCTACACCTTC. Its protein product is CASSQDRRGGYYGYTF.

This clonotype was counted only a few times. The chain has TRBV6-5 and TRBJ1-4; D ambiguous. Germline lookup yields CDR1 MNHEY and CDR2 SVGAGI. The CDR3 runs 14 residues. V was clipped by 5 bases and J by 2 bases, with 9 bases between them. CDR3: CASSLRETNEKLFF. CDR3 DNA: TGTGCCAGCAGTCTCCGGGAGACTAATGAAAAACTGTTTTTT.

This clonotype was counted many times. The CDR3 is CASSPLGTGNQPQHF. The DNA of the CDR3 is TGTGCCAGTAGTCCCCTAGGGACAGGGAATCAGCCCCAGCATTTT. V and J are TRBV19 and TRBJ1-5; TRBD1 agrees at 9 bases. CDR1 is LNHDA, CDR2 SQIVND, per germline (reference sequence). Trimming at V came to 5 bases and at J to 4 bases, leaving 6 bases not matched to a gene. The CDR3 is 15 residues long.

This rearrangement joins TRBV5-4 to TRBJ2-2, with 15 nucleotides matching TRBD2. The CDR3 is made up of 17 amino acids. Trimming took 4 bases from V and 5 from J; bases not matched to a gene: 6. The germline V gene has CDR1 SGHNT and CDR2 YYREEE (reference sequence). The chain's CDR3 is CASSPGLAGGGTGELFF. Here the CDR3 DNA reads TGTGCCAGCAGCCCAGGACTAGCGGGAGGGGGAACCGGGGAGCTGTTTTTT.

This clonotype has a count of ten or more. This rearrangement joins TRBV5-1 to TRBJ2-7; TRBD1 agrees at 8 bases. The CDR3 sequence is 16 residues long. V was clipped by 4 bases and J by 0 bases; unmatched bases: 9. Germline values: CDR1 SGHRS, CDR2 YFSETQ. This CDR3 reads CASSPGWGQVSYEQYF. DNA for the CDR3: TGCGCCAGCAGCCCAGGTTGGGGACAGGTCTCCTACGAGCAGTACTTC.

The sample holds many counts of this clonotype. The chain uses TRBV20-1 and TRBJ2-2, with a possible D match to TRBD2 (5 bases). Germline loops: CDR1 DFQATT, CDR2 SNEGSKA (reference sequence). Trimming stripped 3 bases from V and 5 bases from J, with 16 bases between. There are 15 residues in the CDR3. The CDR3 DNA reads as TGCAGTGCTAGTGCCCTGGGGAGTAGGACCGGGGAGCTGTTTTTT. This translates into CSASALGSRTGELFF.

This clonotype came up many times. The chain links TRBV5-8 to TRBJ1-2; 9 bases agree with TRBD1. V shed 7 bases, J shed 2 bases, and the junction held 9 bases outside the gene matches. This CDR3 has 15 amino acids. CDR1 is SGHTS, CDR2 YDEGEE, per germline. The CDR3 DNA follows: TGTGCCAGCCTTCCACAGGGGGCGAGGAACTATGGCTACACCTTC. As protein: CASLPQGARNYGYTF. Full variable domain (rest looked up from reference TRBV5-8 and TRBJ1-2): EAGVTQSPTHLIKTRGQQATLRCSPISGHTSVYWYQQALGLGLQFLLWYDEGEERNRGNFPPRFSGRQFPNYSSELNVNALELEDSALYLCASLPQGARNYGYTFGSGTRLTVV.

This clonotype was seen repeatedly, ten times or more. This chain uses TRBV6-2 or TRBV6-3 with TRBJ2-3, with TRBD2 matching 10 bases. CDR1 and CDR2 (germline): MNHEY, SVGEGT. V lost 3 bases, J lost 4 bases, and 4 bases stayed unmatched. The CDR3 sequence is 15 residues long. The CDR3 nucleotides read TGTGCCAGCAGTTATCAAGGACTAGCGGCAGATACGCAGTATTTT. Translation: CASSYQGLAADTQYF.

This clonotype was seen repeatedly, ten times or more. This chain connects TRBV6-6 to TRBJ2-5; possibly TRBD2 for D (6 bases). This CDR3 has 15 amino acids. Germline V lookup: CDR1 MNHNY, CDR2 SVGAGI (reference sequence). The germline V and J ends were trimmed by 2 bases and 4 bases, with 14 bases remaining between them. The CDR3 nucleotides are TGTGCCAGCAGTTACATCGGGGCCGGGGGAGAGACCCAGTACTTC. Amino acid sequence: CASSYIGAGGETQYF.

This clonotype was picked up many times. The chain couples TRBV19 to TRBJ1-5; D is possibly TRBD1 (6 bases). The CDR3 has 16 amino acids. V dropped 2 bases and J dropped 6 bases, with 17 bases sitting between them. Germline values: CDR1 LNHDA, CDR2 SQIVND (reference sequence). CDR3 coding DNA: TGTGCCAGTAGTATATCGGACACAGGGCGGGGTCAGCCCCAGCATTTT. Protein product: CASSISDTGRGQPQHF.

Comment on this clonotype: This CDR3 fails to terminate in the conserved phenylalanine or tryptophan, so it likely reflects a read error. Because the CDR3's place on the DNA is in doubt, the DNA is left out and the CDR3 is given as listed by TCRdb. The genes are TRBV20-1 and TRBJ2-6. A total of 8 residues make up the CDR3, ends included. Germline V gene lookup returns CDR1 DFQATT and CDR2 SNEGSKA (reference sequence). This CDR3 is CSAGHRPG.

CDR3 region: CASSTQDPEEQFF. In DNA, the CDR3 is TGTGCCAGCAGTACCCAGGACCCCGAGGAGCAGTTCTTC. The V call is TRBV28, the J call TRBJ2-1; D remains ambiguous. V was cut by 5 bases and J by 10 bases, with 15 bases left in between. There are 13 residues in the CDR3. Germline CDR1 is MDHEN and CDR2 is SYDVKM. The complete variable domain, with remaining parts taken from reference TRBV28 and TRBJ2-1, reads DVKVTQSSRYLVKRTGEKVFLECVQDMDHENMFWYRQDPGLGLRLIYFSYDVKMKEKGDIPEGYSVSREKKERFSLILESASTNQTSMYLCASSTQDPEEQFFGPGTRLTVL.

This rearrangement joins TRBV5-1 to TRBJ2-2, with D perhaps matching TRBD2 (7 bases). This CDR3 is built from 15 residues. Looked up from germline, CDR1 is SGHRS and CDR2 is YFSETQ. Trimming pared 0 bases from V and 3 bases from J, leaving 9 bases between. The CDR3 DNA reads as TGCGCCAGCAGCTTGGGGGGGGGCTACACCGGGGAGCTGTTTTTT. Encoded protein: CASSLGGGYTGELFF.

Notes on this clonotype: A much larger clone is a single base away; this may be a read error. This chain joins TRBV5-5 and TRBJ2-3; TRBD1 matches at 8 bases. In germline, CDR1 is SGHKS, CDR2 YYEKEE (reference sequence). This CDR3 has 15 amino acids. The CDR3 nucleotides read TGTGCCGGCTCCCGGACAGGGATTAACACAGGTACGCAGTATTTT. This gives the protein CAGSRTGINTGTQYF.

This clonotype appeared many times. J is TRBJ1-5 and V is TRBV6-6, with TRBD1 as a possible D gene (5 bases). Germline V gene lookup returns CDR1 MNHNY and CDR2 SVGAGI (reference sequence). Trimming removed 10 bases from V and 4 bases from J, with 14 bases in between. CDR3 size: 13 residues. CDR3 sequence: CATWQAGNQPQHF. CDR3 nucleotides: TGTGCCACTTGGCAGGCAGGGAATCAGCCCCAGCATTTT.

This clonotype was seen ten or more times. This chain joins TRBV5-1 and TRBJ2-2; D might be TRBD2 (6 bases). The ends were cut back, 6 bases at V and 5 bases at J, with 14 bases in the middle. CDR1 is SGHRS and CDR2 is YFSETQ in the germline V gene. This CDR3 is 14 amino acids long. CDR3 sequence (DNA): TGCGCCAGCACGGAGGGCGCGTTTACCGGGGAGCTGTTTTTT. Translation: CASTEGAFTGELFF.